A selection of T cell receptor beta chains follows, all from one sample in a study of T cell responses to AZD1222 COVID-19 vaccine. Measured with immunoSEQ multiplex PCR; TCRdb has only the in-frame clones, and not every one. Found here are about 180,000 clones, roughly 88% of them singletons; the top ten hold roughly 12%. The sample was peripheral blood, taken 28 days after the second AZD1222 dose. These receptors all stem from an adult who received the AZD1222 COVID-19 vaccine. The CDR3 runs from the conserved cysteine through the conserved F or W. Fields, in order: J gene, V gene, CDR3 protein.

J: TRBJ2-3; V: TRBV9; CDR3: CASSVGGGRGTDTQYF
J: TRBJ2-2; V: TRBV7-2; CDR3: CASSLGLAVRPGELFF
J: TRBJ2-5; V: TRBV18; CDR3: CASSAGTTGGTQYF
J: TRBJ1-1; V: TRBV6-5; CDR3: CASRRRESNTEAFF
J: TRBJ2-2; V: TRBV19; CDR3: CASSLPLGGGTLTGELFF
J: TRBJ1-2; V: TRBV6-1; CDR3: CASSEFEDFGGYTF
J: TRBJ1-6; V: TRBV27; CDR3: CASRTLGNSPLHF
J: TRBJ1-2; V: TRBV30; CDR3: CASSTGNYGYTF
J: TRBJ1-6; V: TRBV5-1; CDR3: CASRATQGDSPLHF
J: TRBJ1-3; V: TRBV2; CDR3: CASSGQGVLGNTIYF
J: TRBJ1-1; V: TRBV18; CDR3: CASSADVGGTQRGTEAFF
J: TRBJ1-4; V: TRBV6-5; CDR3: CASNLNPSSYEKLFF
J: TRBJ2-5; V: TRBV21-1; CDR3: CASTLLVGRAQETQYF
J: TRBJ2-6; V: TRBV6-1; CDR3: CASSDLHRSGANVLTF
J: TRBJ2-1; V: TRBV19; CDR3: CASSNRYNEQFF
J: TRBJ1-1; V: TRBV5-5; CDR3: CASNKEVTPNTEAFF
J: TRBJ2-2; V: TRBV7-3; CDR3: CASSLRPWQGAAGELFF
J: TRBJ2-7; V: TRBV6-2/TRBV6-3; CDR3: CASSYDRQRVQTYEQYF
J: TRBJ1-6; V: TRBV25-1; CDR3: CASSETGGRNSPLHF
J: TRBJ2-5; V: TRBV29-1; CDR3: CSVERTAKSTQYF
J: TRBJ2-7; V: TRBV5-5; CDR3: CASSFQGRINEQYF
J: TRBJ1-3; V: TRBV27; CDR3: CASRPGSGNTIYF
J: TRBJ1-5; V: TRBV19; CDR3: CATKWTGPQYSNQPQHF
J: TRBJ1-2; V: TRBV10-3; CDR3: CAISEGTGDLAGYTF
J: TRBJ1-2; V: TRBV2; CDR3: CASSGQNYGYTF
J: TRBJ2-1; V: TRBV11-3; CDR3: CASSSRTGYHNEQFF
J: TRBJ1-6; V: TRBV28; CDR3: CASRPHGMGNSPLHF
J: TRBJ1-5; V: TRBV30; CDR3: CAWSEGQLSNQPQHF
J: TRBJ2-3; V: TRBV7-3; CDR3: CASSPTPGQGRDTQYF
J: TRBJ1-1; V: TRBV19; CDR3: CASSSVSGRLEAFF
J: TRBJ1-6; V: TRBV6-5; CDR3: CASSSTGGKDSPLHF
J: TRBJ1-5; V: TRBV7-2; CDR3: CASSPRTGISNQPQHF
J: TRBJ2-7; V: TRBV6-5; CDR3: CASSSNRGHEQYF
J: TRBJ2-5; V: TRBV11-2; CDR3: CASSLAGMGETQYF
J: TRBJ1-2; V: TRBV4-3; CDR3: CASSQDGTASYGYTF
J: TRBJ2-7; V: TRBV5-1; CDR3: CASSLPSYEQYF
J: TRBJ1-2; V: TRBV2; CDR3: CASSERQVRGYTF
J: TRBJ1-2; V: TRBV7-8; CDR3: CASSSTGVNYGYTF
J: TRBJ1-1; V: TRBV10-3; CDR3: CAISEIMNTEAFF
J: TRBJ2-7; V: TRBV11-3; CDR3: CASRAGSSYEQYF
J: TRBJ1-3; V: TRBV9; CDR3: CASSVGEGKFSGNTIYF
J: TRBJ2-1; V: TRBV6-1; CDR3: CASSEEGGGAHEQFF
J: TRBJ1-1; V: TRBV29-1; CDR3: CSVYREKGNTEAFF
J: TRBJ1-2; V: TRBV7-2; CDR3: CASSWSRDISAYGYTF
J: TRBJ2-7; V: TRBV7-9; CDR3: CASSPMFKSQDRSSYEQYF
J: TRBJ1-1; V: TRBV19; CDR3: CANSHNRGEAFF
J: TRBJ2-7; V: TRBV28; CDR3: CASTDRTYEQYF
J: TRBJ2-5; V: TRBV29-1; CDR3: CSVGSPGQRVETQYF
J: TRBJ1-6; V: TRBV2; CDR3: CASSPPTGRNSPLHF
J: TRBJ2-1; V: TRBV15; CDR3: CATSRDGLVSNEQFF
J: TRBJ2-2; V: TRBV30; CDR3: CAWGPNTGELFF